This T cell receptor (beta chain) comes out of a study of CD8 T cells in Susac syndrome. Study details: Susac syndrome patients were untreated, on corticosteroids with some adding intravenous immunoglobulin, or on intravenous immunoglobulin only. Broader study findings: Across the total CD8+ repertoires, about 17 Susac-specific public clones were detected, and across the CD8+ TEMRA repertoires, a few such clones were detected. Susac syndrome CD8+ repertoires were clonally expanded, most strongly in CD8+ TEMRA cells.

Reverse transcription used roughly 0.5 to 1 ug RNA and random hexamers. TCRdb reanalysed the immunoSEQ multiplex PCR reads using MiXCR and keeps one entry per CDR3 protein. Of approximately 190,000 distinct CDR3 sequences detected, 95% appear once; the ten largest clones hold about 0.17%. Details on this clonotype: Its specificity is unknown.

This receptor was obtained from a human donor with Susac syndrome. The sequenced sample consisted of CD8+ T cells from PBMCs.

The CDR3 sequence: CSVWGYNSPLHF. DNA for the CDR3: TGCAGTGTATGGGGGTACAATTCACCCCTCCACTTT. The J gene is TRBJ1-6, the V gene TRBV20-1; tentative D call: TRBD1 (5 bases). Trimming removed 7 bases from V and 7 bases from J, with 11 bases in between. Per the germline V gene, CDR1 is DFQATT and CDR2 is SNEGSKA (reference sequence). The CDR3 runs to 12 residues.